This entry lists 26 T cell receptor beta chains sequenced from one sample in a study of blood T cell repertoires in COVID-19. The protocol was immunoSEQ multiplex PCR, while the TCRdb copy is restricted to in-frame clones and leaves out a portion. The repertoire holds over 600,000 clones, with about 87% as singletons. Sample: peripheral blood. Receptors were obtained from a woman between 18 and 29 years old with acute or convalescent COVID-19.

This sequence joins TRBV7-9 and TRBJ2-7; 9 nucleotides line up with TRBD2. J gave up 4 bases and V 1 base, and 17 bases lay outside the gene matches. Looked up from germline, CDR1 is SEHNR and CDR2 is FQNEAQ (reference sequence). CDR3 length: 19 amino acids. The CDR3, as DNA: TGTGCCAGCAGCTTAGAAGGGCTAGCGGGGCGGGCCGGCGTATACGAGCAGTACTTC. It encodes CASSLEGLAGRAGVYEQYF.

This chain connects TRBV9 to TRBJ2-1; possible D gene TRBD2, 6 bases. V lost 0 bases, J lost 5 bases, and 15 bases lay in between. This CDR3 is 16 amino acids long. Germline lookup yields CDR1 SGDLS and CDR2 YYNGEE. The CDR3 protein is CASSVVAGDWNNEQFF. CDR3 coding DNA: TGTGCCAGCAGCGTAGTTGCTGGGGACTGGAACAATGAGCAGTTCTTC.

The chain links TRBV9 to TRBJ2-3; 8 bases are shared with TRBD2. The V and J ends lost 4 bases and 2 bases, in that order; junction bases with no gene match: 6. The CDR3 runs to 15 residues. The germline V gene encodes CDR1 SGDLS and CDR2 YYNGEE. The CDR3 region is CASSLAGGPTDTQYF. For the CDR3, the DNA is TGTGCCAGCAGCCTTGCGGGGGGCCCCACAGATACGCAGTATTTT.

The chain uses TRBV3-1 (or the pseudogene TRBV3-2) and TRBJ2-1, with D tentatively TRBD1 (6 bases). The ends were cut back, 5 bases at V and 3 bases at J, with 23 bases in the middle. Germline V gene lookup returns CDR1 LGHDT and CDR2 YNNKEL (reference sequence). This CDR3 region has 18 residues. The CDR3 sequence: CASSGRVGATGFYNEQFF. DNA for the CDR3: TGTGCCAGCAGCGGTAGGGTGGGGGCGACGGGGTTCTACAATGAGCAGTTCTTC.

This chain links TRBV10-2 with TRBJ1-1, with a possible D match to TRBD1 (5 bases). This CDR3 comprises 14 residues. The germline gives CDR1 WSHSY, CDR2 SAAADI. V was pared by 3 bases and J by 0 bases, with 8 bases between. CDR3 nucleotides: TGCGCCAGCAGTGATTGGGGCTTGAACACTGAAGCTTTCTTT. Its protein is CASSDWGLNTEAFF.

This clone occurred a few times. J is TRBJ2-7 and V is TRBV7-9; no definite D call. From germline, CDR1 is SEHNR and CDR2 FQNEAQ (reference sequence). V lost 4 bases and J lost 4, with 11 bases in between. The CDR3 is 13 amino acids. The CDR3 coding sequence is TGTGCCAGCAGCTCCGAGGCCGTGTACGAGCAGTACTTC. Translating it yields CASSSEAVYEQYF.

CDR3 sequence reads: CASSLTSGASYEQYF. CDR3 in DNA: TGTGCCAGTAGTCTGACTAGCGGGGCCTCCTACGAGCAGTACTTC. The genes are TRBV19 and TRBJ2-7, with 11 nucleotides matching TRBD2. The CDR3 loop spans 15 amino acids. The germline V gene encodes CDR1 LNHDA and CDR2 SQIVND (reference sequence). The V segment lost 5 bases and the J segment 0 bases; nucleotides outside the gene matches: 3.

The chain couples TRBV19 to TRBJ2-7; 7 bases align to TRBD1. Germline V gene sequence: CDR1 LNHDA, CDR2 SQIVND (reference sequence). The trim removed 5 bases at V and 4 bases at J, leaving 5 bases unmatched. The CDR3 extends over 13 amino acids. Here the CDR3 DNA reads TGTGCCAGTAGTGCCCCGGACAGGTACGAGCAGTACTTC. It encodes CASSAPDRYEQYF.

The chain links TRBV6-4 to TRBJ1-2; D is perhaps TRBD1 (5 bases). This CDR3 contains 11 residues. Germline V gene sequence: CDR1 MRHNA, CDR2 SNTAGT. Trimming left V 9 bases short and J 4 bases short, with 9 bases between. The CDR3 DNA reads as TGTGCCAGTAACAGGACCTATGGCTACACCTTC. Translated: CASNRTYGYTF.

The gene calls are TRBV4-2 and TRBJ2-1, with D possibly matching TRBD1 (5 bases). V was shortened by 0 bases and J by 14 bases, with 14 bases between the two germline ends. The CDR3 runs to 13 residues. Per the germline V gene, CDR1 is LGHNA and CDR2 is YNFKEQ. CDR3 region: CASSQDIQVMKFF. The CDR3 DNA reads TGTGCCAGCAGCCAAGACATACAGGTTATGAAGTTCTTC.

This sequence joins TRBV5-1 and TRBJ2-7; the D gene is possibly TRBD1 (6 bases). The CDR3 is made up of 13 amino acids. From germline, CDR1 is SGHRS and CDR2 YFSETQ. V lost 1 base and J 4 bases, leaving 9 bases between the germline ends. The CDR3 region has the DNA TGCGCCAGCAGCTTGCACAGGGAGTACGAGCAGTACTTC. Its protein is CASSLHREYEQYF. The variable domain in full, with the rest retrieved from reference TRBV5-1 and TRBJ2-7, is KAGVTQTPRYLIKTRGQQVTLSCSPISGHRSVSWYQQTPGQGLQFLFEYFSETQRNKGNFPGRFSGRQFSNSRSEMNVSTLELGDSALYLCASSLHREYEQYFGPGTRLTVT.

CDR3: CASSQGPPSEQYF. Written as DNA, the CDR3 is TGTGCCAGCAGTCAGGGGCCTCCATCCGAGCAGTACTTC. V is TRBV6-2 or TRBV6-3 and J is TRBJ2-7; possible D gene TRBD1, 6 bases. V shed 5 bases and J shed 6 bases, with 14 bases lying between them. The germline V gene encodes CDR1 MNHEY and CDR2 SVGEGT. The CDR3 consists of 13 residues.

CDR3 protein: CASQDRGVSGNTIYF. The CDR3 nucleotides are TGTGCCAGCCAGGACAGGGGGGTTTCTGGAAACACCATATATTTT. The chain recombines TRBV19 with TRBJ1-3; TRBD1 aligns across 10 bases. The CDR3 is made up of 15 amino acids. Looked up from germline, CDR1 is LNHDA and CDR2 is SQIVND (reference sequence). With 9 bases clipped from V and 1 base from J, the junction kept 6 bases outside the gene matches. Drawing the rest from reference TRBV19 and TRBJ1-3, the complete variable domain is DGGITQSPKYLFRKEGQNVTLSCEQNLNHDAMYWYRQDPGQGLRLIYYSQIVNDFQKGDIAEGYSVSREKKESFPLTVTSAQKNPTAFYLCASQDRGVSGNTIYFGEGSWLTVV.

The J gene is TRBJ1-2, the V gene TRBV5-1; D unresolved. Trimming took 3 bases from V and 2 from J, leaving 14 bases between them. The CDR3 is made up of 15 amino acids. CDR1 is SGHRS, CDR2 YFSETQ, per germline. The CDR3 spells CASSSRGRENYGYTF. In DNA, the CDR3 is TGCGCCAGCAGCTCACGCGGGCGGGAGAACTATGGCTACACCTTC.

CDR3 in DNA: TGTGCCAGCAGCCCAAAAGGGGCCTCGGACAGCGGTGGCTACACCTTC. It encodes CASSPKGASDSGGYTF. The genes are TRBV7-3 and TRBJ1-2; D perhaps matches TRBD1 (6 bases). Trimming cost V 5 bases and J 7 bases, with 23 bases left between them. The CDR3 runs 16 residues. Germline assignment: CDR1 SGHTA and CDR2 FQGTGA.

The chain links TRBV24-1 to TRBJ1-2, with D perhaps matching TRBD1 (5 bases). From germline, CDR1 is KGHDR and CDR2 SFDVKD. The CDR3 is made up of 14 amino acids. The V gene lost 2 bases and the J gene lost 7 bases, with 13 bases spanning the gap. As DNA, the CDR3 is TGTGCCACCAGTGATTGGAGGGCAGGGACTGGCTACACCTTC. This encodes CATSDWRAGTGYTF.

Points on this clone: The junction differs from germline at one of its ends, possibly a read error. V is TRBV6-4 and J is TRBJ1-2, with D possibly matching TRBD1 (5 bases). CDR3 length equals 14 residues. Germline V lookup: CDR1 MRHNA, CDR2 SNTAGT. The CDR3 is CASSDSWGNYGYTF. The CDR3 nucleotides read TGTGCCAGCAGTGACTCCTGGGGCAACTACGGCTACACCTTC.

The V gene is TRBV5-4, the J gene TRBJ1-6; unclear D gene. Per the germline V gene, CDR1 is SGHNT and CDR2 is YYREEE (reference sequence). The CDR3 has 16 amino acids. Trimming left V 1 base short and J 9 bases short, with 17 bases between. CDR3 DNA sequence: TGTGCCAGCAGCTTGAGGCCACTCGGAGTTGGTTCACCCCTCCACTTT. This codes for CASSLRPLGVGSPLHF.

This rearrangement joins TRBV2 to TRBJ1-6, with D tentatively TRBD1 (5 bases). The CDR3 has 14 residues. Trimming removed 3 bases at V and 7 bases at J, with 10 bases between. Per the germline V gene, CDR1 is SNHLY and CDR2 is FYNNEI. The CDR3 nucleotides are TGTGCCAGCAGTGATCGGCAGGGAAATTCACCCCTCCACTTT. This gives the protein CASSDRQGNSPLHF. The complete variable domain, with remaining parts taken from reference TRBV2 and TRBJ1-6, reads EPEVTQTPSHQVTQMGQEVILRCVPISNHLYFYWYRQILGQKVEFLVSFYNNEISEKSEIFDDQFSVERPDGSNFTLKIRSTKLEDSAMYFCASSDRQGNSPLHFGNGTRLTVT.

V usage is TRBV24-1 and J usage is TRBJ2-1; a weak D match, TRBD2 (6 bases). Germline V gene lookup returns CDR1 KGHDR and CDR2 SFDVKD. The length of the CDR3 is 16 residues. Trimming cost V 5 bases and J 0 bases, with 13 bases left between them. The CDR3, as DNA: TGTGCCACCAGTGGGCGGGGTGGGATCTCCTACAATGAGCAGTTCTTC. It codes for CATSGRGGISYNEQFF.

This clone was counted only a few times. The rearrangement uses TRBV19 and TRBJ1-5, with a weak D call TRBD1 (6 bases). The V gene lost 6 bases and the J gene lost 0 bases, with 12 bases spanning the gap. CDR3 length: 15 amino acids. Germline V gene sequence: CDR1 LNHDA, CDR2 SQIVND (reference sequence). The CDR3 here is CASSWTAYSNQPQHF. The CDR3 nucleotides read TGTGCCAGTAGCTGGACAGCCTATAGCAATCAGCCCCAGCATTTT.

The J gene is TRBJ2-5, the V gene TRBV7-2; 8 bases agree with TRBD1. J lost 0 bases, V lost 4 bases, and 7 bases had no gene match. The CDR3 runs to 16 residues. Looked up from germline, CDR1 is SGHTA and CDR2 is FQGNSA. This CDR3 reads CASSSGQGTYQETQYF. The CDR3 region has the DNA TGTGCCAGCAGCTCTGGACAGGGCACGTACCAAGAGACCCAGTACTTC.

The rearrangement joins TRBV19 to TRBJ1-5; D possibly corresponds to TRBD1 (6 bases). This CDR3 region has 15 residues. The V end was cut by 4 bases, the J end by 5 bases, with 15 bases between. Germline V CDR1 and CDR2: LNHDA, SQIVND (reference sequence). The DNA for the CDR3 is TGTGCCAGTAGTACTGGACAGACCGTGGATCAGCCCCAGCATTTT. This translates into CASSTGQTVDQPQHF.

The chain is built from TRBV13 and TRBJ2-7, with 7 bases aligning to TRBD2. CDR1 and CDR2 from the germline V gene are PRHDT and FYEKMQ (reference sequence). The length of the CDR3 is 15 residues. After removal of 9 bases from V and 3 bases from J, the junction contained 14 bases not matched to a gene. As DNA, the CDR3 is TGTGCCAGTCAGACTAGGGAGGGGACGGACTACGAGCAGTACTTC. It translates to CASQTREGTDYEQYF.

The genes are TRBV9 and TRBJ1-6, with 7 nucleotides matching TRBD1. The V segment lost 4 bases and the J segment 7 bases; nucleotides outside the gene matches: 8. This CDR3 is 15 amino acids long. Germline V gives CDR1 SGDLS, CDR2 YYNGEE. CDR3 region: CASSPSRGVNSPLHF. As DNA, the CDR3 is TGTGCCAGCAGCCCCTCCAGGGGGGTAAATTCACCCCTCCACTTT. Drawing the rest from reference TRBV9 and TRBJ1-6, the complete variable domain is DSGVTQTPKHLITATGQRVTLRCSPRSGDLSVYWYQQSLDQGLQFLIQYYNGEERAKGNILERFSAQQFPDLHSELNLSSLELGDSALYFCASSPSRGVNSPLHFGNGTRLTVT.

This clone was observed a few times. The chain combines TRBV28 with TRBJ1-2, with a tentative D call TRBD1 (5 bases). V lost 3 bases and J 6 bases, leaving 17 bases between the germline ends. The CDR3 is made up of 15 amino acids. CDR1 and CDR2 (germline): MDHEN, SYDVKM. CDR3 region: CASSFGGGVGDGYTF. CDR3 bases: TGTGCCAGCAGTTTCGGGGGGGGTGTTGGTGATGGCTACACCTTC.